This T cell receptor (beta chain) was obtained from a study of cytomegalovirus exposure and HLA in healthy donors. General study results and limits: TCR beta sequences reportedly predicted the HLA-A and HLA-B alleles of most subjects accurately. Most TCR beta V segments were productive about 87% or about 30% of the time in an earlier analysis.

V lost 5 bases and J lost 0, with 8 bases in between. This CDR3 is 13 amino acids long. Germline CDR1 MGHRA, CDR2 YSYEKL. As regards this clone: Its antigen remains unidentified.

Amplification used 60 Vbeta primers and 13 Jbeta primers. Measured with immunoSEQ multiplex PCR; TCRdb has only the in-frame clones, and not every one. The data show about 160,000 clones, around 80% seen once. The sequencing sample was made of PBMCs. The sequence was collected from a woman aged 30 to 39 in good health and CMV-seropositive. The chain uses TRBV4-1 and TRBJ2-7; D uncertain. The CDR3 region has the DNA TGCGCCAGCAGCGAAAGGAGCTCCTACGAGCAGTACTTC. Amino acid sequence: CASSERSSYEQYF.